This TCR beta chain came from a study of PD-L1 blockade in urothelial cancer. The wider study: The patients' atezolizumab therapy, 1,200 mg intravenously every 3 weeks, started in the mid-2010s.

This sample's time point: pretreatment peripheral blood. The patients' disease, urothelial carcinoma, was locally advanced or metastatic. This clone was counted between two and nine times. Antigen specificity is unknown. Findings and limits, study-wide: Lower than median blood TCR clonality before treatment predicted better survival. Durable-benefit patients expanded tumor-associated blood clones more at 3 weeks.

This table comes from immunoSEQ multiplex PCR, and its TCRdb copy is limited to in-frame clones, with some not included. The sample lists 130,000 or so clones; about 81% were seen once. The receptor was derived from a man between 45 and 60 years old with urothelial cancer. Sequenced material: PBMCs, taken around atezolizumab (anti-PD-L1) treatment.

This CDR3 reads CASSLTGTGTHEQFF. CDR3 in DNA: TGCGCCAGCAGCCTGACCGGGACAGGGACCCATGAGCAGTTCTTC. This chain connects TRBV5-1 to TRBJ2-1; 9 positions agree with TRBD1. The CDR3 has 15 residues. V lost 4 bases and J lost 8; bases outside the gene matches: 10. In germline, CDR1 is SGHRS, CDR2 YFSETQ.